One and the same sample provided the 8 T cell receptor beta chains below, sequenced in a study of OX40 agonist ivuxolimab in advanced cancers. Only in-frame clones appear in the TCRdb table, and some are missing; sequencing was by immunoSEQ multiplex PCR. In the table there are around 66,000 clones, roughly 85% of which are singletons. The specimen comprised CD4+ or CD8+ T cells sorted from blood, sampled in a trial of the OX40 agonist ivuxolimab. These receptors were taken from an adult with an advanced solid tumor such as melanoma, head and neck, liver or kidney cancer.

About this clone: Mismatch with germline at one junction end may stem from a read error. This sequence joins TRBV5-1 and TRBJ1-1; D is perhaps TRBD1 (6 bases). The CDR3 length is 14 residues. Germline values: CDR1 SGHRS, CDR2 YFSETQ. CDR3 sequence (DNA): TGCGCCAGCACCTTGGAAGGGGGAAACACTGAAGCTTTCTTT. Encoded protein: CASTLEGGNTEAFF.

The V call is TRBV19, the J call TRBJ1-1; D is unresolved. The CDR3 loop spans 12 amino acids. Trimming removed 5 bases at V and 4 bases at J, with 8 bases between. Per germline, CDR1 LNHDA and CDR2 SQIVND (reference sequence). The CDR3 nucleotides read TGTGCCAGTAGTGGAGTGAGCACTGAAGCTTTCTTT. Translated, it gives CASSGVSTEAFF. The full variable domain, rest sourced from reference TRBV19 and TRBJ1-1, is DGGITQSPKYLFRKEGQNVTLSCEQNLNHDAMYWYRQDPGQGLRLIYYSQIVNDFQKGDIAEGYSVSREKKESFPLTVTSAQKNPTAFYLCASSGVSTEAFFGQGTRLTVV.

The chain carries TRBV7-3 and TRBJ2-3; D unresolved. Trimming took off 5 bases at V and 0 bases at J, with 9 bases between the two ends. In germline, CDR1 is SGHTA, CDR2 FQGTGA. CDR3 length: 14 residues. CDR3 coding DNA: TGTGCCAGCAGCCCCCAGGCTAGCACAGATACGCAGTATTTT. It is translated as CASSPQASTDTQYF.

The rearrangement uses TRBV11-2 and TRBJ1-3; D may be TRBD1 (5 bases). V shed 4 bases and J shed 5 bases, with 15 bases lying between them. CDR3 length equals 15 residues. Germline-derived CDR1 and CDR2 are SGHAT and FQNNGV. The CDR3 protein is CASSSTAGSRNTIYF. The CDR3 nucleotides read TGTGCCAGCAGCTCTACGGCAGGGAGTAGAAACACCATATATTTT.

The V gene is TRBV19, the J gene TRBJ2-1, with 11 bases matching TRBD2. V lost 4 bases, J lost 4 bases, and 6 bases stayed unmatched. CDR3 length: 16 residues. Germline V gives CDR1 LNHDA, CDR2 SQIVND (reference sequence). Here the CDR3 DNA reads TGTGCCAGTAGTAGACGGACTAGCGGGTCTTACAATGAGCAGTTCTTC. As protein: CASSRRTSGSYNEQFF.

The rearrangement joins TRBV13 to TRBJ2-7; 12 nucleotides align to TRBD1. The trim removed 3 bases at V and 7 bases at J, leaving 7 bases unmatched. Germline loops: CDR1 PRHDT, CDR2 FYEKMQ (reference sequence). The CDR3 extends over 15 amino acids. The CDR3 DNA reads TGTGCCAGCAGCTTGCTCGGGACAGGGGGCGTAGAGCAGTACTTC. Residues: CASSLLGTGGVEQYF.

This clone was observed a few times. The chain uses TRBV5-1 and TRBJ1-2; 7 bases line up with TRBD1. This CDR3 has 15 amino acids. The V and J ends lost 1 base and 4 bases, in that order; junction bases with no gene match: 7. Germline V CDR1 and CDR2: SGHRS, YFSETQ. This CDR3 is CASSLPGTESYGYTF. In nucleotides, the CDR3 is TGCGCCAGCAGCTTGCCCGGGACAGAGAGCTATGGCTACACCTTC. The full variable domain, rest sourced from reference TRBV5-1 and TRBJ1-2, is KAGVTQTPRYLIKTRGQQVTLSCSPISGHRSVSWYQQTPGQGLQFLFEYFSETQRNKGNFPGRFSGRQFSNSRSEMNVSTLELGDSALYLCASSLPGTESYGYTFGSGTRLTVV.

This sequence joins TRBV15 and TRBJ2-1; 9 bases are shared with TRBD2. The trim removed 0 bases at V and 8 bases at J, leaving 20 bases unmatched. Per germline, CDR1 LNHNV and CDR2 YYDKDF (reference sequence). This CDR3 has 20 residues. The CDR3: CATSRDPGGRAPVSRYEQFF. The DNA for the CDR3 is TGTGCCACCAGCAGAGATCCGGGCGGGAGGGCCCCGGTTTCTCGCTATGAGCAGTTCTTC.